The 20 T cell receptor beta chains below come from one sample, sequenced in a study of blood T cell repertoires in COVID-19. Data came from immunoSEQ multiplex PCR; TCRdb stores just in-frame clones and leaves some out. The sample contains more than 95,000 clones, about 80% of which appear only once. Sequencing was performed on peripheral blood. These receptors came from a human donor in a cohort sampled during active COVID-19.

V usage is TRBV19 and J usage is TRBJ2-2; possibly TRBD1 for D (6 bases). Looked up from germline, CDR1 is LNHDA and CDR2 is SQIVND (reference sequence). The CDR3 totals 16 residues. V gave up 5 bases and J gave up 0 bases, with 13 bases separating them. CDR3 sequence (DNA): TGTGCCAGTAGTGCGACAGGTCGCGCGAACACCGGGGAGCTGTTTTTT. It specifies CASSATGRANTGELFF. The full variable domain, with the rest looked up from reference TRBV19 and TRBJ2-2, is DGGITQSPKYLFRKEGQNVTLSCEQNLNHDAMYWYRQDPGQGLRLIYYSQIVNDFQKGDIAEGYSVSREKKESFPLTVTSAQKNPTAFYLCASSATGRANTGELFFGEGSRLTVL.

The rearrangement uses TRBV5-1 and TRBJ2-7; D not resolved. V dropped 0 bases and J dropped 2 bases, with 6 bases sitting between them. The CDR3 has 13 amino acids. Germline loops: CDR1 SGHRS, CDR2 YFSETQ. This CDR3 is CASSLGAPYEQYF. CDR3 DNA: TGCGCCAGCAGCTTGGGGGCTCCCTACGAGCAGTACTTC.

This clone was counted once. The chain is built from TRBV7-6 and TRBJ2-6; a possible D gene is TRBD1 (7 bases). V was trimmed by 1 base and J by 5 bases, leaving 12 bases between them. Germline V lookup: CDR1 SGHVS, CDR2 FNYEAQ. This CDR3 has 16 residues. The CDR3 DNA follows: TGTGCCAGCAGCTTAGAAGGGGGCGGGAGGGCCAACGTCCTGACTTTC. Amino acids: CASSLEGGGRANVLTF.

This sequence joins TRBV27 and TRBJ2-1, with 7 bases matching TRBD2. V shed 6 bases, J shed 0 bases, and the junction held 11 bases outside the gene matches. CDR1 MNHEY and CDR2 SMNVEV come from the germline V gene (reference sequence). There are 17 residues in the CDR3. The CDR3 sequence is CASRIRLAGSSYNEQFF. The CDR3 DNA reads TGTGCCAGCAGAATAAGACTAGCAGGTAGCTCCTACAATGAGCAGTTCTTC.

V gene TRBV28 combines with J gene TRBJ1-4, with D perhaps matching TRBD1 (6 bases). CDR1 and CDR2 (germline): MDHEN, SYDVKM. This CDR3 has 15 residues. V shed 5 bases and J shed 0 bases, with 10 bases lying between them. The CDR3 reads CASSPYRATNEKLFF. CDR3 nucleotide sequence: TGTGCCAGCAGTCCCTACAGGGCAACTAATGAAAAACTGTTTTTT.

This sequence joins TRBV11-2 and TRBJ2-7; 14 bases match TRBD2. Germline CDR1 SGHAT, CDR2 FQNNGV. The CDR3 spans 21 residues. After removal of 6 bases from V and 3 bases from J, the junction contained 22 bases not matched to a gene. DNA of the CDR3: TGTGCCAGCAGTTCGAGAAACCCAGCGGGACTAGCGGGGGCACTTATCTACGAGCAGTACTTC. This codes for CASSSRNPAGLAGALIYEQYF.

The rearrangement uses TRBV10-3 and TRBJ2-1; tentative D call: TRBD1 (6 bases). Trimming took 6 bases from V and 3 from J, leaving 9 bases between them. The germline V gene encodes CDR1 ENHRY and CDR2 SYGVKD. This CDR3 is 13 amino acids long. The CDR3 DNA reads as TGTGCCATCAGGGGGGCCGTCTACAATGAGCAGTTCTTC. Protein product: CAIRGAVYNEQFF.

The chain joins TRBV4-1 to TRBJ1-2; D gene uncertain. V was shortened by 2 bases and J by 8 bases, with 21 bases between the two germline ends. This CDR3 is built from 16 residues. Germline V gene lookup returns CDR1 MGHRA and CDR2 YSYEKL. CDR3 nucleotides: TGCGCCAGCAGCCAATCCCTTACCGGGAGACCTAGGGGCTACACCTTC. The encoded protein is CASSQSLTGRPRGYTF.

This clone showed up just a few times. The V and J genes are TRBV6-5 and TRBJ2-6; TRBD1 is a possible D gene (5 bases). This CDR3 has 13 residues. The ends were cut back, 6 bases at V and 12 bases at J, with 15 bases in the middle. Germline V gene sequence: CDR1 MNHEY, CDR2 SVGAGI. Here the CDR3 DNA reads TGTGCCAGCAGACGAGACAGTCGGGCCGTCCTGACTTTC. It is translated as CASRRDSRAVLTF.

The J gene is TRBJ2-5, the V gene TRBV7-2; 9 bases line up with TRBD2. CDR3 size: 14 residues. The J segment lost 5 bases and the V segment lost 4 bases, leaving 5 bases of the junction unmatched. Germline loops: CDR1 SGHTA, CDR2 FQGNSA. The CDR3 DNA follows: TGTGCCAGCAGCTCCGAGGCGGGAGGGGAGACCCAGTACTTC. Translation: CASSSEAGGETQYF.

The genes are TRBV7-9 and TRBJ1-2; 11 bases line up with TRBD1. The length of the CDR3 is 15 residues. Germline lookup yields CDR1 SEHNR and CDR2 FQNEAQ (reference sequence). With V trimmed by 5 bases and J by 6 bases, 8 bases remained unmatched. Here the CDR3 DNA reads TGTGCCAGCAGCGTTACTCCGGGACAGGGGGATGGCTACACCTTC. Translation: CASSVTPGQGDGYTF.

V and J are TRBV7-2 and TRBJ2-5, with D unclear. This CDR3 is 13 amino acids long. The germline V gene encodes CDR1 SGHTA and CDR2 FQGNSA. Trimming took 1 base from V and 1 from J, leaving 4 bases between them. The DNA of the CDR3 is TGTGCCAGCAGCTTAGAACTCCAAGAGACCCAGTACTTC. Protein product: CASSLELQETQYF.

The CDR3 sequence: CASDNLLQGTTDTQYF. Written as DNA, the CDR3 is TGTGCCAGCGATAACTTATTACAGGGGACCACAGATACGCAGTATTTT. The chain combines TRBV6-6 with TRBJ2-3; the match to TRBD1 covers 7 bases. Trimming cost V 8 bases and J 2 bases; bases outside gene matches: 13. Germline CDR1 is MNHNY and CDR2 is SVGAGI (reference sequence). The CDR3 consists of 16 residues.

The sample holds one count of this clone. The CDR3 protein is CATSDSTGQGVYGYTF. In DNA form, the CDR3 reads TGTGCCACCAGTGATTCCACAGGACAGGGTGTCTATGGCTACACCTTC. The chain couples TRBV24-1 to TRBJ1-2; 8 bases align to TRBD1. The V gene end was trimmed by 2 bases and the J gene end by 4 bases; junction bases not matched to a gene: 8. Germline CDR1 is KGHDR and CDR2 is SFDVKD. This CDR3 is 16 amino acids long.

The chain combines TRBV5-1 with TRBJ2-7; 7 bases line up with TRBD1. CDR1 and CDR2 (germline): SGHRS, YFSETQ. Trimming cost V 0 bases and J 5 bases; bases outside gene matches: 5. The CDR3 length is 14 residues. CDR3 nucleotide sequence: TGCGCCAGCAGCTTGGTCGGACAGGATAACGAGCAGTACTTC. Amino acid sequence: CASSLVGQDNEQYF.

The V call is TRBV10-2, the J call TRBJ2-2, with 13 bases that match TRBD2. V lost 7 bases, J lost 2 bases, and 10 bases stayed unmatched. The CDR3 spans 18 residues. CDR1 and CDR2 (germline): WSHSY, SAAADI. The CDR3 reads CASIAGLAGSLNTGELFF. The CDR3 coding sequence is TGCGCCAGCATAGCGGGACTAGCGGGATCCCTTAACACCGGGGAGCTGTTTTTT.

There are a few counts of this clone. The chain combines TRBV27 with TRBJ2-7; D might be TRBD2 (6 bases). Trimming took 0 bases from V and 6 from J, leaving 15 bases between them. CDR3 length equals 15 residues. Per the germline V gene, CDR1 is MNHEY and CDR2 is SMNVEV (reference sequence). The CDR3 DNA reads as TGTGCCAGCAGTTTATCGGCAGGGAGGTACGGCGAGCAGTACTTC. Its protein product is CASSLSAGRYGEQYF.

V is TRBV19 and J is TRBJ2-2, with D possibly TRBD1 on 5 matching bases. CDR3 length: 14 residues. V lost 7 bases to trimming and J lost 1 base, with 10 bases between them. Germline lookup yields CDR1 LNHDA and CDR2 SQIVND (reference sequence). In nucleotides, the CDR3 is TGTGCCAGTAAGGGGCAGGGGAACACCGGGGAGCTGTTTTTT. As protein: CASKGQGNTGELFF.

The CDR3 sequence: CASSNRDRGRGYGYTF. In DNA form, the CDR3 reads TGTGCCAGCAGTAACCGGGACAGGGGGCGCGGCTATGGCTACACCTTC. The chain combines TRBV2 with TRBJ1-2; the match to TRBD1 covers 12 bases. Germline V CDR1 and CDR2: SNHLY, FYNNEI. V was clipped by 5 bases and J by 4 bases; unmatched bases: 8. This CDR3 spans 16 amino acids.

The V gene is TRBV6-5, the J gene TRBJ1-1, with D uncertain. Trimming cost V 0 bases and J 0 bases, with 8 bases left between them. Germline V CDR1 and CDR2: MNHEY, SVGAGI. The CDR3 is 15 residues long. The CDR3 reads CASSYSLWLNTEAFF. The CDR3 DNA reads TGTGCCAGCAGTTACTCGTTATGGCTGAACACTGAAGCTTTCTTT.